Shown below are 5 T cell receptor beta chains from a single sample sequenced in a study of regulatory T cells in long-lasting Graves disease. With iRepertoire HTBI primers and Arm-PCR of CDR3 regions, TCR beta libraries were built. TCRdb redid the calling of the multiplex PCR reads with MiXCR, one entry per CDR3 protein. The data contain 370,000 or so distinct CDR3 sequences, around 15% of them singletons. Time point specified: newly diagnosed GD, antithyroid drugs for less than 3 months. PBMC-derived RNA was used for the TCR library. Separately, the same data were catalogued under a study of T cells in Graves' hyperthyroidism and ophthalmopathy.

The sequencing used peripheral blood mononuclear cells (PBMCs), collected at new diagnosis, from a patient treated with antithyroid drugs. All receptors come from a young woman with Graves disease.

The table lists this clonotype with a few counts. This may arise from a read error, as a much more abundant clone is one base away. This chain links TRBV11-1 with TRBJ2-1, with 12 positions matching TRBD2. Germline V gene data show CDR1 as SGHAT and CDR2 as FQDESV (reference sequence). CDR3 length equals 18 residues. The junction had 17 bases not matched to a gene; V was cut back by 5 bases and J by 9 bases. The CDR3: CASSTFGRGLAGSGEQFF. Written as DNA, the CDR3 is TGTGCCAGCAGCACATTCGGCAGAGGACTAGCGGGGAGTGGTGAGCAGTTCTTC.

The chain employs TRBV19 and TRBJ2-3; TRBD2 might be the D (6 bases). The CDR3 length is 14 residues. Between the trimmed V and J ends, which lost 9 bases and 2 bases, there was a span of 15 bases. From germline, CDR1 is LNHDA and CDR2 SQIVND (reference sequence). CDR3 DNA: TGTGCCAGCAGAGTCGGGGGAAACACAGATACGCAGTATTTT. Its translation is CASRVGGNTDTQYF.

This clonotype was detected many times. The chain couples TRBV20-1 to TRBJ2-1; 11 nucleotides align to TRBD2. From germline, CDR1 is DFQATT and CDR2 SNEGSKA (reference sequence). CDR3 length equals 16 residues. The ends lost 5 bases at V and 3 bases at J; junction bases unmatched: 9. The CDR3 spells CSAHNRGTSGYNEQFF. For the CDR3, the DNA is TGCAGTGCTCATAATCGGGGGACTAGCGGCTACAATGAGCAGTTCTTC.

This clonotype was counted at least ten times. This rearrangement joins TRBV7-2 to TRBJ1-2; D is unclear. Germline CDR1 is SGHTA and CDR2 is FQGNSA. The V end lost 2 bases, the J end lost 8 bases, and 9 bases lay between the germline ends. The CDR3 consists of 12 residues. CDR3 loop: CASSLLGAGYTF. In DNA, the CDR3 is TGTGCCAGCAGCTTATTGGGAGCCGGCTACACCTTC. The complete variable domain, with remaining parts taken from reference TRBV7-2 and TRBJ1-2, reads GAGVSQSPSNKVTEKGKDVELRCDPISGHTALYWYRQSLGQGLEFLIYFQGNSAPDKSGLPSDRFSAERTGGSVSTLTIQRTQQEDSAVYLCASSLLGAGYTFGSGTRLTVV.

This clonotype was recorded at least ten times. V gene TRBV6-1 combines with J gene TRBJ2-1; the D is unclear. From germline, CDR1 is MNHNS and CDR2 SASEGT. CDR3 length: 18 residues. Trimming cost V 5 bases and J 0 bases, with 20 bases left between them. This CDR3 reads CASSTPLTAESSYNEQFF. CDR3 nucleotide sequence: TGTGCCAGCAGTACGCCCCTTACGGCGGAGAGCTCCTACAATGAGCAGTTCTTC.